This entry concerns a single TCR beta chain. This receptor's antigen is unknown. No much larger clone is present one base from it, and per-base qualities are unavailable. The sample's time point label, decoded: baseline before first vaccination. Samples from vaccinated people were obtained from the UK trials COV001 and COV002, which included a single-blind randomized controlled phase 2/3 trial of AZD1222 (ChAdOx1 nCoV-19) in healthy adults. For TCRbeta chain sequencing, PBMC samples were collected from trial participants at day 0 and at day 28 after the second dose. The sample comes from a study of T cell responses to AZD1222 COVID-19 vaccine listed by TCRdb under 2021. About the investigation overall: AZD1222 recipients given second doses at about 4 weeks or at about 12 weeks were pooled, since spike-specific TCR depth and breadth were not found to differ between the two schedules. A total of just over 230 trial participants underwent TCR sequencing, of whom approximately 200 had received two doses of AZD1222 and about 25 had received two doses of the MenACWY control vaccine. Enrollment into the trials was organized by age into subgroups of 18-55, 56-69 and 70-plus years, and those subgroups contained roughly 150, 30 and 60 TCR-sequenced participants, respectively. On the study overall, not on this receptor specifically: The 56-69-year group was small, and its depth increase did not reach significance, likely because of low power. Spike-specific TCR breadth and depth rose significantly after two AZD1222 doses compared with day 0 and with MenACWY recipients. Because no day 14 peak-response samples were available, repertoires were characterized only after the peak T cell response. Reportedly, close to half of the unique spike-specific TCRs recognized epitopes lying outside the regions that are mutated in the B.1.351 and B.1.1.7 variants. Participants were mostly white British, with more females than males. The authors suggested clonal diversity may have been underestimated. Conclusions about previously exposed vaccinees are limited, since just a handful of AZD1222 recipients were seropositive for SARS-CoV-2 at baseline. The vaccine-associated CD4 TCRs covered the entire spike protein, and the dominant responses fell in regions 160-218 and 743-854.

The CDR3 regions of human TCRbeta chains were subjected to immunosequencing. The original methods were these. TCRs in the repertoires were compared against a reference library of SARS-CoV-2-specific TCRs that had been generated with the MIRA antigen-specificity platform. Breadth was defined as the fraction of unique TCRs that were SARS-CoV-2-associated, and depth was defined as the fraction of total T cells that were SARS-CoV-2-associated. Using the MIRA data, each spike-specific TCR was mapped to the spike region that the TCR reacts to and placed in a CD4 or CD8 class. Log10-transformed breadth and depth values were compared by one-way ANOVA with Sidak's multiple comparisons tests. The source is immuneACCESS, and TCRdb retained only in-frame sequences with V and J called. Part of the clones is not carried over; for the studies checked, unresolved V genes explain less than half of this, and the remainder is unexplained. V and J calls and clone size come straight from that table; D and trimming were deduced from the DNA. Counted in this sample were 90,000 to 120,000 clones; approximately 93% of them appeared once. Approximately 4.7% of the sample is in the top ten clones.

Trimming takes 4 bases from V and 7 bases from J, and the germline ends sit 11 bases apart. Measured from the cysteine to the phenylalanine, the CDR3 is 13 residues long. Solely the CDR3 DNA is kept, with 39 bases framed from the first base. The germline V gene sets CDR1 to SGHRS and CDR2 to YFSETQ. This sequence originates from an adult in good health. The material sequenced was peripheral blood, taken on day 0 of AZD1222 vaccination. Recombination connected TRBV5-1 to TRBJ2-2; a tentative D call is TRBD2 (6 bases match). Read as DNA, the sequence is TGCGCCAGCAGCGCGGGGCGTTTCGGGGAGCTGTTTTTT. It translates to CASSAGRFGELFF.